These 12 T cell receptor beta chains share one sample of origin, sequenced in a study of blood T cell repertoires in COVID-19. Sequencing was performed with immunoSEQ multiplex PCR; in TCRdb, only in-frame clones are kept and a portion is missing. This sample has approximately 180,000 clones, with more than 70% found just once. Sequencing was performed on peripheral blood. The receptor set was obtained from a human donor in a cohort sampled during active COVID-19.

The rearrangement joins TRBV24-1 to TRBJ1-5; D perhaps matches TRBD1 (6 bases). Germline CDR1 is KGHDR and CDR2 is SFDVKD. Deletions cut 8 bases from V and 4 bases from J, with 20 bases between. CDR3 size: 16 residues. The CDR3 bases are TGTGCCACCATTGGTCTAGGGGGACGCGTTAATCAGCCCCAGCATTTT. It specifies CATIGLGGRVNQPQHF.

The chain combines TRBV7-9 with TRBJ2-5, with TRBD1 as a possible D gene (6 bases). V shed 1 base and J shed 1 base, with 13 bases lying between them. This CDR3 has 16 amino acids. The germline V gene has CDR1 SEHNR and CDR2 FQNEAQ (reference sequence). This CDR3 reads CASSLGQVGPQETQYF. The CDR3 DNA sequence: TGTGCCAGCAGCTTAGGACAGGTGGGACCCCAAGAGACCCAGTACTTC.

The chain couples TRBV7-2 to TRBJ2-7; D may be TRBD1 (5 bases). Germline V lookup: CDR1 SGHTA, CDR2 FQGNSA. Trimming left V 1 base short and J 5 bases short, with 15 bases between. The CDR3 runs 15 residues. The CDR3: CASSLGVKGKDEQYF. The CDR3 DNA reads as TGTGCCAGCAGCTTAGGGGTAAAGGGGAAAGACGAGCAGTACTTC.

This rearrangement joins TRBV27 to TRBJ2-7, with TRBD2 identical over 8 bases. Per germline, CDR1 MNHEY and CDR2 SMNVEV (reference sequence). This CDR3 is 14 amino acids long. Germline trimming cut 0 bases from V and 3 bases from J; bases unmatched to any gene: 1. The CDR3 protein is CASSLSSGVYEQYF. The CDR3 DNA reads TGTGCCAGCAGTTTATCTAGCGGGGTCTACGAGCAGTACTTC.

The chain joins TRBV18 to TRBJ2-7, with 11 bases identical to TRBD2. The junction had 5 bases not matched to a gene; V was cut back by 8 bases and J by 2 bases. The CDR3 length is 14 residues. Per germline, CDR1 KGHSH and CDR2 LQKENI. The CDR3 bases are TGTGCCAGCGCCTTGACTAGCGGGACCTACGAGCAGTACTTC. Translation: CASALTSGTYEQYF.

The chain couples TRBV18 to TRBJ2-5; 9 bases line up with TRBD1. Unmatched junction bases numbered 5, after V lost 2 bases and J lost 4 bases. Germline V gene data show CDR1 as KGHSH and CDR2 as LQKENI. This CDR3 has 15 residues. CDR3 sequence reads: CASSPAQGAGETQYF. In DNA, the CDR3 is TGTGCCAGCTCACCAGCACAGGGGGCAGGAGAGACCCAGTACTTC.

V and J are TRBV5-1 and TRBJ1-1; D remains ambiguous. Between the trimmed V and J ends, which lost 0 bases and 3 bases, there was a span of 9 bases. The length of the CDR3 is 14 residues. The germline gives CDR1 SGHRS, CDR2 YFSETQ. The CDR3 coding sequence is TGCGCCAGCAGCTTGGAATCGGGAGACACTGAAGCTTTCTTT. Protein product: CASSLESGDTEAFF.

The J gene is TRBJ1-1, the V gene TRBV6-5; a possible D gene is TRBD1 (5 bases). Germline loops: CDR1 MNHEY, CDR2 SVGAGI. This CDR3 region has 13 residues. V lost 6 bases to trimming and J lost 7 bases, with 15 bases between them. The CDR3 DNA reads TGTGCCAGCAGCCCCGGGGGTGGGATTGAAGCTTTCTTT. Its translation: CASSPGGGIEAFF.

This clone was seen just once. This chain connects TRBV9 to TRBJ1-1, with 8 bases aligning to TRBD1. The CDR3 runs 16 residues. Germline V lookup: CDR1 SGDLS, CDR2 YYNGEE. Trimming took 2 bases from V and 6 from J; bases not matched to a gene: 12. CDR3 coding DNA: TGTGCCAGCAGCGTCTCCGAGGACAGGGAGTTCGCTGAAGCTTTCTTT. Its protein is CASSVSEDREFAEAFF.

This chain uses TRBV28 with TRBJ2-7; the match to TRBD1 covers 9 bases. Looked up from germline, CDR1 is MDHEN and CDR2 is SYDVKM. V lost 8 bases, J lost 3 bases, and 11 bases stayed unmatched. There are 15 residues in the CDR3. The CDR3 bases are TGTGCCAGCTCCACAGGGGGACAGGGAGTCTACGAGCAGTACTTC. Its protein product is CASSTGGQGVYEQYF.

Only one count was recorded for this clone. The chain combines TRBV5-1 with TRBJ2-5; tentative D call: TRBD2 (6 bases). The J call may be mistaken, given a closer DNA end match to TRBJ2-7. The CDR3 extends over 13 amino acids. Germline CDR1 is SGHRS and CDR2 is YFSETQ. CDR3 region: CASSLDAGSEQYF. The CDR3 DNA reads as TGCGCCAGCAGCTTGGATGCGGGATCCGAGCAGTACTTC.

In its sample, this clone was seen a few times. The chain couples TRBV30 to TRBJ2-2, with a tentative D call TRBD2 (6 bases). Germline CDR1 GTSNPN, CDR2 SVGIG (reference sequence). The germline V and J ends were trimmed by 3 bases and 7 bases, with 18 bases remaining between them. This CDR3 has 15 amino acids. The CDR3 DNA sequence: TGTGCCTGGAGCCTAGTTCGGAGGGCCGGCGGGGAGCTGTTTTTT. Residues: CAWSLVRRAGGELFF.